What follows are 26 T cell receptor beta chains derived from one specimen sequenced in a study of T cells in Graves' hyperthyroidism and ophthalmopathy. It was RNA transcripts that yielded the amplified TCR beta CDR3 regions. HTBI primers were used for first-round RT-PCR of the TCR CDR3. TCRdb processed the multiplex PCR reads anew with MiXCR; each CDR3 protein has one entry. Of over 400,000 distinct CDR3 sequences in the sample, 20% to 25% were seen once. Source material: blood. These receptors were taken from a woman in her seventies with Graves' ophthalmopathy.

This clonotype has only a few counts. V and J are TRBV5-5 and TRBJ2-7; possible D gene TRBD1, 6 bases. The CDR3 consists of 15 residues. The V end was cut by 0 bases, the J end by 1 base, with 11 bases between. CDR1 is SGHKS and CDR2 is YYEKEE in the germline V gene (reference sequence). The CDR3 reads CASSLGWTESYEQYF. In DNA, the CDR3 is TGTGCCAGCAGCTTGGGATGGACAGAGTCCTACGAGCAGTACTTC.

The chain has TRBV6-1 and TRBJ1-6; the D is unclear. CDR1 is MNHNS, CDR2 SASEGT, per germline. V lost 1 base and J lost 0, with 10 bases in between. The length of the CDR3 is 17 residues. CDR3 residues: CASSEGSWSSYNSPLHF. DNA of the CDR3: TGTGCCAGCAGTGAAGGGTCCTGGAGCTCCTATAATTCACCCCTCCACTTT.

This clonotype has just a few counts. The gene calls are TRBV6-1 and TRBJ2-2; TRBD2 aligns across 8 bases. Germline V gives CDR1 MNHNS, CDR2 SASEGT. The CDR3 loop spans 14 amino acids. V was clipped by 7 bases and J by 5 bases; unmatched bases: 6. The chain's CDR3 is CASTDSGSTGELFF. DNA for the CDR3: TGTGCCAGCACCGACAGCGGGAGTACCGGGGAGCTGTTTTTT.

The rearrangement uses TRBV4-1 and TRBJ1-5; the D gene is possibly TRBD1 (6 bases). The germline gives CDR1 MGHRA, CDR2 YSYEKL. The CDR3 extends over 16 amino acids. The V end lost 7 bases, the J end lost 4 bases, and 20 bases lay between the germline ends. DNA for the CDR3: TGCGCCAGCACCTTAAGTGTCACAGGGCTGAATCAGCCCCAGCATTTT. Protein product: CASTLSVTGLNQPQHF.

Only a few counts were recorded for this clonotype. The CDR3 nucleotides are TGTGCCAGCAGTTTGGTCCAGGACAGGGGGCAAAATGAGCAGTTCTTC. Encoded protein: CASSLVQDRGQNEQFF. The genes are TRBV28 and TRBJ2-1; 11 nucleotides agree with TRBD1. The CDR3 runs 16 residues. The V gene's germline CDR1 is MDHEN and CDR2 SYDVKM. The V segment lost 3 bases and the J segment 7 bases; nucleotides outside the gene matches: 8.

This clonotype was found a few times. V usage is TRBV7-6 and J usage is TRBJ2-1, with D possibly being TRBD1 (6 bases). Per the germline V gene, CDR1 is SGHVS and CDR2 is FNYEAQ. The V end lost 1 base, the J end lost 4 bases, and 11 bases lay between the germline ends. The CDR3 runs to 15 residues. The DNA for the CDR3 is TGTGCCAGCAGCTTAGGACAGGTGTTGTACAATGAGCAGTTCTTC. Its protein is CASSLGQVLYNEQFF.

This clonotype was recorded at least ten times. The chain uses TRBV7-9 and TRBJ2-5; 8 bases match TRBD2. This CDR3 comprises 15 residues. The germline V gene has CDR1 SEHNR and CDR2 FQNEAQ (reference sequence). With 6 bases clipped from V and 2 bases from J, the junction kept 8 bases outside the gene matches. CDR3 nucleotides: TGTGCCAGCAGTTTTACGACTAGCGCACAAGAGACCCAGTACTTC. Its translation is CASSFTTSAQETQYF.

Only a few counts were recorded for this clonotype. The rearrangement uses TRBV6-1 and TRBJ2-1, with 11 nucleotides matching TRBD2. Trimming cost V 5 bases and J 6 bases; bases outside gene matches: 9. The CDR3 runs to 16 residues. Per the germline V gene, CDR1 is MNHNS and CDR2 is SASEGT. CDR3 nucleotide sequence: TGTGCCAGCAGTAAGATAGCGGGAGGGCGAGGCAATGAGCAGTTCTTC. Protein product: CASSKIAGGRGNEQFF.

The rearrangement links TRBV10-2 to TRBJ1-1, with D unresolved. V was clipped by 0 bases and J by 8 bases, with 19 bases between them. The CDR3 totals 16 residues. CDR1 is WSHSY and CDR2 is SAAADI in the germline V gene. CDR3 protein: CASSESRAARGTEAFF. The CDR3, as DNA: TGCGCCAGCAGTGAGTCGCGAGCGGCGCGGGGAACGGAAGCTTTCTTT.

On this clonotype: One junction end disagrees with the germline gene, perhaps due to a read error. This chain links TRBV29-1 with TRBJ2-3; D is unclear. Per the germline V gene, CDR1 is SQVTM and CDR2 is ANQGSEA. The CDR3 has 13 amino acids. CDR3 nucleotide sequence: TGCAGCATTGATGGCGGAAGCACAGATACGCAGTATTTT. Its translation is CSIDGGSTDTQYF.

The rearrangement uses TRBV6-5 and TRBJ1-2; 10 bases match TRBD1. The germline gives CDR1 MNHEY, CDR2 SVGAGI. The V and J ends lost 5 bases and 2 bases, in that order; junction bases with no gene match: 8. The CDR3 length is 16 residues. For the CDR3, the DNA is TGTGCCAGCAGTAATACTCAGGGACAGGGGAACTATGGCTACACCTTC. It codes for CASSNTQGQGNYGYTF.

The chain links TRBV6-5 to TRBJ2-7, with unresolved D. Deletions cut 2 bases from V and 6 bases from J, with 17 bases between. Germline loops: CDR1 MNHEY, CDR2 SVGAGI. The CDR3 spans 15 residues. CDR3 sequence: CASSYGVTTPLEQYF. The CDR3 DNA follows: TGTGCCAGCAGTTACGGGGTAACTACCCCCCTCGAGCAGTACTTC.

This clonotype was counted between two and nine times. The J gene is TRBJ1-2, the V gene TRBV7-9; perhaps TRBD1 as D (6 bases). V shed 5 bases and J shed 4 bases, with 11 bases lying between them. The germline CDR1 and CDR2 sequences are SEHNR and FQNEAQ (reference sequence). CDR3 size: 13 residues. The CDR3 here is CASSALQGYGYTF. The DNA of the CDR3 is TGTGCCAGCAGCGCCTTACAGGGCTATGGCTACACCTTC.

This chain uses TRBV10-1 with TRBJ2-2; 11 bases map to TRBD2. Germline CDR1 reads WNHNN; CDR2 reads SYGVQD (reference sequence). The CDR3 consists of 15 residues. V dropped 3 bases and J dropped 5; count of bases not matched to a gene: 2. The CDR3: CASSDPSGRTGELFF. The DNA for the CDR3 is TGCGCCAGCAGTGACCCTAGCGGGAGGACCGGGGAGCTGTTTTTT.

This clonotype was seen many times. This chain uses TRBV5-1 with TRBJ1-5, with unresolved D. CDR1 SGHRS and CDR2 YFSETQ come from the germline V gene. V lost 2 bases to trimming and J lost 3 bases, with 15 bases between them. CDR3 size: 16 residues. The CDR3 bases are TGCGCCAGCAGCTTAGAGGGCGTTTCCCCCAATCAGCCCCAGCATTTT. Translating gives CASSLEGVSPNQPQHF.

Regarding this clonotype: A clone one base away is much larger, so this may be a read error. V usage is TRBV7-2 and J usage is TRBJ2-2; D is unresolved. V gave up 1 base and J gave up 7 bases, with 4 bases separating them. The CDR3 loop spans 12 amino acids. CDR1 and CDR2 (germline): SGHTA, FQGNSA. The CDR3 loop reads CASSLDFGELFF. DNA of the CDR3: TGTGCCAGCAGCTTAGACTTCGGGGAGCTGTTTTTT. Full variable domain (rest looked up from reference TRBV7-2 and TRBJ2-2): GAGVSQSPSNKVTEKGKDVELRCDPISGHTALYWYRQSLGQGLEFLIYFQGNSAPDKSGLPSDRFSAERTGGSVSTLTIQRTQQEDSAVYLCASSLDFGELFFGEGSRLTVL.

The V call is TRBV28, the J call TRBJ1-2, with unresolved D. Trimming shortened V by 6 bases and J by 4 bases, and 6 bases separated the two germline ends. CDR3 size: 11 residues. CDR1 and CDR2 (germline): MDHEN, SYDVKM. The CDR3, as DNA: TGTGCCAGCAGGGCGCTCTATGGCTACACCTTC. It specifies CASRALYGYTF.

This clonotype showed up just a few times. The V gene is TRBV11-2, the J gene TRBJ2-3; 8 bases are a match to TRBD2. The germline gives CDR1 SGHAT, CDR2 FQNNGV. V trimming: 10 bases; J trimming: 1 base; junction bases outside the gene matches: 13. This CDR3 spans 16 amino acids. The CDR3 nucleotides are TGTGCCACCGGGGGGGGCGGGAGTCAGGGCACAGATACGCAGTATTTT. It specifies CATGGGGSQGTDTQYF.

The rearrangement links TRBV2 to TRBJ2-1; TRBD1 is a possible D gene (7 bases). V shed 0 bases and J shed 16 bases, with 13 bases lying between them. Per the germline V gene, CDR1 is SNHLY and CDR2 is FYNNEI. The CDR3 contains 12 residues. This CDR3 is CASSEAGRGAFF. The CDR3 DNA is TGTGCCAGCAGTGAAGCAGGCAGGGGGGCTTTCTTC.

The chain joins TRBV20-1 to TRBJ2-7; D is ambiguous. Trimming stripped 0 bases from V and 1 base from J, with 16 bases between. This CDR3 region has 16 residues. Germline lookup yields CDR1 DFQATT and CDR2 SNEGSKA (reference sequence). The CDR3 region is CSARDLRSRASYEQYF. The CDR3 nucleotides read TGCAGTGCTAGAGATCTTAGGTCAAGGGCGTCCTACGAGCAGTACTTC.

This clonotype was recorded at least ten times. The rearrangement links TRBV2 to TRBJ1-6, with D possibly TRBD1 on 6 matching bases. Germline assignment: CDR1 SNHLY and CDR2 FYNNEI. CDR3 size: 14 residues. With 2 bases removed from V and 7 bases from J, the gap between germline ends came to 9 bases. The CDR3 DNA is TGTGCCAGCAGTGAACAGGGGCTCAATTCACCCCTCCACTTT. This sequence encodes CASSEQGLNSPLHF.

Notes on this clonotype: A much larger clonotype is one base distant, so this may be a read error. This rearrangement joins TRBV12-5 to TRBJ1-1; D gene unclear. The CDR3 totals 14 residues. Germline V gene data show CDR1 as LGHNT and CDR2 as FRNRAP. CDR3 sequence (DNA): TGTACTAGTGGTCCCCCATCAGAGAACACTGAAGCTTTCTTT. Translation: CTSGPPSENTEAFF.

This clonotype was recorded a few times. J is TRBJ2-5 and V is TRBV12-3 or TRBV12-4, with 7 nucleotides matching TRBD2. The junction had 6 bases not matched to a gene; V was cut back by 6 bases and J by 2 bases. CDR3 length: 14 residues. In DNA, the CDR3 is TGTGCCAGCAGGCGGAGCGGGGTACAAGAGACCCAGTACTTC. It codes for CASRRSGVQETQYF.

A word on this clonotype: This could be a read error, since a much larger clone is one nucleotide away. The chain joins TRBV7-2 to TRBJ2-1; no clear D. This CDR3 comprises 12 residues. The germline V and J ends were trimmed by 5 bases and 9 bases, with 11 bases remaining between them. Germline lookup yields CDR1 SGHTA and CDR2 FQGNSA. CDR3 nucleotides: TGTGCCAGCAGCACTCAGAGAATTGAGCAGTTCTTC. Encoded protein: CASSTQRIEQFF.

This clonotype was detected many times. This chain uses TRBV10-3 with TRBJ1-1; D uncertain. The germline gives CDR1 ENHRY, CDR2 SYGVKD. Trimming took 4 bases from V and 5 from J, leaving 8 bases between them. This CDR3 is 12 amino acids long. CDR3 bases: TGTGCCATCAGTGGGGGTCAAACTGAAGCTTTCTTT. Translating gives CAISGGQTEAFF.

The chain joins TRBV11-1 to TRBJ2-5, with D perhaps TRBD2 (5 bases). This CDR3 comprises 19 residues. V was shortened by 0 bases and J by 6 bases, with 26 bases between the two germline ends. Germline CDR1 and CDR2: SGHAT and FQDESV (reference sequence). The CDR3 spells CASSLAGSTESNWRKTQYF. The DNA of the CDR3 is TGTGCCAGCAGCTTAGCGGGGAGTACGGAATCAAATTGGAGAAAGACCCAGTACTTC.